This T cell receptor (beta chain) was found in a study of T cell repertoires in cytomegalovirus infection. Study-level background: Based on public TCR beta signatures, there were indications of CMV infection and of a matching HLA type.

In this sample, this clonotype turned up a few times. The antigen is undetermined. Relative to the germline gene, one junction end is altered; a read error may explain this. Whole-study findings and limits: Clonotype analysis showed dominance of the ex vivo response by HLA-C-restricted CMV-specific TCR beta clonotypes.

TCRdb reanalysed the reads using MiXCR and keeps one entry per CDR3 protein. The data contain about 58,000 distinct CDR3 sequences, about 18% of them singletons. Germline V gene sequence: CDR1 SEHNR, CDR2 FQNEAQ (reference sequence). This CDR3 has 10 amino acids. The receptor was isolated from a human donor in good health (CMV status not recorded). Some clones in this sample may be carry-over from other donors' samples. This chain joins TRBV7-9 and TRBJ1-3; D is ambiguous. This specimen consisted of CD8+ T cells from cultured PBMCs, obtained from culture after CMV antigen stimulation. The CDR3 region is CSSSGHTIYF. The DNA of the CDR3 is TGCTCCAGTTCCGGTCACACCATATATTTT. Combining the CDR3 with reference TRBV7-9 and TRBJ1-3 gives the whole variable domain DTGVSQNPRHKITKRGQNVTFRCDPISEHNRLYWYRQTLGQGPEFLTYFQNEAQLEKSRLLSDRFSAERPKGSFSTLEIQRTEQGDSAMYLCSSSGHTIYFGEGSWLTVV.